A single T cell receptor beta chain is shown here with its context. Its antigen is not identified. Using immunoSEQ multiplex PCR, the repertoire was profiled, and TCRdb retains in-frame clones only, with some absent. The table has approximately 1,000,000 clones, about 80% seen once. The sample belongs to a study of shared clonotypes between healthy human individuals. Study-level results: Only blood underwent sampling, and tissue repertoires likely differ.

This CDR3 comprises 12 residues. With V trimmed by 4 bases and J by 2 bases, 0 bases remained unmatched. Germline V lookup: CDR1 SGHRS, CDR2 YFSETQ. V is TRBV5-1 and J is TRBJ2-7; 7 nucleotides align to TRBD2. This TCR came from a man younger than 30 in good health. Some clones in this sample may be carry-over from other donors' samples. Specimen: memory CD4+ T cells from PBMCs. Indicated subset: CD45RA-negative fraction. The CDR3 DNA reads as TGCGCCAGCAGCGCGGGGGCCTACGAGCAGTACTTC. It codes for CASSAGAYEQYF.